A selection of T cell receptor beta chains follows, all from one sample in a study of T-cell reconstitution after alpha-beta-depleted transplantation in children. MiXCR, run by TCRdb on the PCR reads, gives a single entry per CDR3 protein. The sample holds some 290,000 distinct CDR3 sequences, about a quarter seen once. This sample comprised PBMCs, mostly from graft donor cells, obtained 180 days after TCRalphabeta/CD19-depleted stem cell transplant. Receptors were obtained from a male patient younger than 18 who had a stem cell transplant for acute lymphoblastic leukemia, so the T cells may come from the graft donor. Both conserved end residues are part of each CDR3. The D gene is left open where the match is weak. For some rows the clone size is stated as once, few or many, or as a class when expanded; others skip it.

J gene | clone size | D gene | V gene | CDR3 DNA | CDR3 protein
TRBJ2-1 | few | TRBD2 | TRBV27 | TGTGCCAGCAGTTTTCGTGGACTAGCGGGGTACTCCTACAATGAGCAGTTCTTC | CASSFRGLAGYSYNEQFF
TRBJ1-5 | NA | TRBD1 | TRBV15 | TGTGCCACCAGCAGAGACCAGGGGGTAAGGCAGCCCCAGCATTTT | CATSRDQGVRQPQHF
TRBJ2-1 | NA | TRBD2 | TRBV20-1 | TGCAGTGCTTACGGGACTAGCGTCCACAATGAGCAGTTCTTC | CSAYGTSVHNEQFF
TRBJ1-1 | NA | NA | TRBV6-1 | TGTGCCAGCAGTGTCGGGAGGGAGACTGAAGCTTTCTTT | CASSVGRETEAFF
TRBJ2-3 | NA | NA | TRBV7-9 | TGTGCCAGCAGCCCAAAGGACCCTATGGGTGCTACGCAGTATTTT | CASSPKDPMGATQYF
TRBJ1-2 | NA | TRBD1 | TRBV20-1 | TGCAGTGCTGGACAGGGTGCTGGCTACACCTTC | CSAGQGAGYTF
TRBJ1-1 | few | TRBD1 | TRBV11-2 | TGTGCCAGCAGCTCGATGACAGGGGGCACTGAAGCTTTCTTT | CASSSMTGGTEAFF
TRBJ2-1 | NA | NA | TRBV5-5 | TGTGCCAGCAGCTTGGAGGGTAGCGGCACCTACAATGAGCAGTTCTTC | CASSLEGSGTYNEQFF
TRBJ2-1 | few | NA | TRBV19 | TGTGCCAGTAGTAACCAGAACAACTACAATGAGCAGTTCTTC | CASSNQNNYNEQFF
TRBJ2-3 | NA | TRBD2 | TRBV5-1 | TGCGCCAGCAGGGGGGCTAGCGGGACGAGTGCAGATACGCAGTATTTT | CASRGASGTSADTQYF
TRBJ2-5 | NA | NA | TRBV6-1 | TGTGCCAGCAGTGAAGATCTTGGATCAGCCCCAGAGACCCAGTACTTC | CASSEDLGSAPETQYF
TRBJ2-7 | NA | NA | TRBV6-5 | TGTGCCAGCAGTTCTAGCGTGGGACGGCGTTCCTACGAGCAGTACTTC | CASSSSVGRRSYEQYF
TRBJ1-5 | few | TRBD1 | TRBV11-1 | TGTGCCAGCAGCTTAGTCCCCTTTGACAGGGGATATAGCAATCAGCCCCAGCATTTT | CASSLVPFDRGYSNQPQHF
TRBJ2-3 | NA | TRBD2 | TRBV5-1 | TGCGCCAGCAGCTGGTCTAGCGGGTTCACAGATACGCAGTATTTT | CASSWSSGFTDTQYF
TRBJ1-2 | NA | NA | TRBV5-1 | TGCGCCAGCAGCTTGGGGGCAGGGCGGTATGGCTACACCTTC | CASSLGAGRYGYTF
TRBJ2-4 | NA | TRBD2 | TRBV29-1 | TGCAGCGTCCCACTAGCGGGAAACATTCAGTACTTC | CSVPLAGNIQYF
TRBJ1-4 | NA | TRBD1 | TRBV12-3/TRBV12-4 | TGTGCCAGCAGCCCGCGACAGGGCCTTAAACTGTTTTTT | CASSPRQGLKLFF
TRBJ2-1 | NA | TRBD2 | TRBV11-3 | TGTGCCAGCAGCTCCCGGACTAGCGCTAGCTTTTACAATGAGCAGTTCTTC | CASSSRTSASFYNEQFF
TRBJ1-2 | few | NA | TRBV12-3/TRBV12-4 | TGTGCCAGCAGTTTATTCGTTCGGGACTATGGCTACACCTTC | CASSLFVRDYGYTF
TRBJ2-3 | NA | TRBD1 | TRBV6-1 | TGTGCCAGCTCCGGACAGGCGGGCCGCACCGTGTCCACAGATACGCAGTATTTT | CASSGQAGRTVSTDTQYF
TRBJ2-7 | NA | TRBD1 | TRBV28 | TGTGCCAGCAGTTTAAACAGGGGGTCTTCCTACGAGCAGTACTTC | CASSLNRGSSYEQYF
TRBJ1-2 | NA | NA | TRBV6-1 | TGTGCCAGCAGTCCATCGCGGGCATATTCGGCGAGCTACACCTTC | CASSPSRAYSASYTF
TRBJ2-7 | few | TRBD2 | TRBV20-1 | TGCAGTGCTAGAGATGGGGGACTAGCGGAGACCTACGAGCAGTACTTC | CSARDGGLAETYEQYF
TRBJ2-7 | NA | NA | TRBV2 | TGTGCCAGCAACCCCCAGGGGCGGGGCGAGCAGTACTTC | CASNPQGRGEQYF
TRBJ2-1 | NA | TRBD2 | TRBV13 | TGTGCCAGCAGCTTAGTAGCTAGCGGCGGTCCCAATGAGCAGTTCTTC | CASSLVASGGPNEQFF
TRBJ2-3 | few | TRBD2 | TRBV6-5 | TGTGCCAGCAGTTTTTTAGCGGGAGGCTCCGGGGATACGCAGTATTTT | CASSFLAGGSGDTQYF
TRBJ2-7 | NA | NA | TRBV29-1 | TGCAGCGGGGGGGACAGCTACGAGCAGTACTTC | CSGGDSYEQYF
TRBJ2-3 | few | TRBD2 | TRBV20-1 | TGCAGTGCTAGCGAAGTGGGACTAGCGATGACTAGCACAGATACGCAGTATTTT | CSASEVGLAMTSTDTQYF
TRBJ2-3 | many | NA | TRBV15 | TGTGCCACCAGTTCTCCCACCGATACGCAGTATTTT | CATSSPTDTQYF
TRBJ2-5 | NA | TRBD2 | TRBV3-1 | TGTGCCAGCAGCGAGGGACTAGTGGGTCAAGAGACCCAGTACTTC | CASSEGLVGQETQYF
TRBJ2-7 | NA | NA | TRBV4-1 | TGCGCCAGCAGCCAGACTCTAGGTAGCGAGCAGTACTTC | CASSQTLGSEQYF
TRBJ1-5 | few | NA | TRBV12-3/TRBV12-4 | TGTGCCAGCAGCACCGAAGGGCAGGGGAATCAGCCCCAGCATTTT | CASSTEGQGNQPQHF
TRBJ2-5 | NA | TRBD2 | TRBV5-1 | TGCGCCAGCAGCCGCGGAGGACTAGCGGGAGGAGAGACCCAGTACTTC | CASSRGGLAGGETQYF
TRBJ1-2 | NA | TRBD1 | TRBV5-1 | TGCGCCAGCAGCTCGAGTGCCGGGACAGGGGGCACCTATGGCTACACCTTC | CASSSSAGTGGTYGYTF
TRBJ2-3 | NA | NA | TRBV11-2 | TGTGCCAGCAGCTTCCCCTCCGATCGGGGCGGGGGCGGATGGGGGACAGATACGCAGTATTTT | CASSFPSDRGGGGWGTDTQYF
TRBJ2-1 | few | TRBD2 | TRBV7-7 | TGTGCCAGCAGCTTAGCCGTAGGGACTAGCGGGAGGAATGAGCAGTTCTTC | CASSLAVGTSGRNEQFF
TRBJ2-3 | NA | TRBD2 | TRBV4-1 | TGCGCCAGCACAAGGACTAGGGGTGTGGATACGCAGTATTTT | CASTRTRGVDTQYF
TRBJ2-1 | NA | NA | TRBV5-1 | TGCGCCAGCAGCTCCCTAGGGACGGCCAACAATGAGCAGTTCTTC | CASSSLGTANNEQFF